This TCR beta chain was identified during a study of cytomegalovirus exposure and HLA in healthy donors. Notes on the study in general: Likely technical artifact: a cluster of highly shared sequence variants. Listed as cytomegalovirus-associated were 150 or so TCR beta chains. Earlier analysis looked at TCR beta V segments, and most were productive about 87% or about 30% of the time.

The count of this clone is one. Its antigen is still unknown. Germline values: CDR1 SGHTA, CDR2 FQGNSA. V lost 2 bases and J lost 3, with 13 bases in between. The CDR3 is 15 amino acids. The PCR employed 60 Vbeta primers together with 13 Jbeta primers. Here immunoSEQ multiplex PCR was the method, and the copy in TCRdb shows in-frame clones only, minus some. The data contain about 110,000 clones, around 71% of them seen just once; the ten biggest clones take up roughly 0.79%. The specimen was PBMCs. This sequence joins TRBV7-2 and TRBJ1-2; TRBD1 is a possible D gene (5 bases). This sequence originates from a boy between 10 and 17 years old in good health and CMV-seronegative. The DNA for the CDR3 is TGTGCCAGCAGCTTAAGGCAGGGCTATGACTATGGCTACACCTTC. Residues: CASSLRQGYDYGYTF. The variable domain in full, completed from reference TRBV7-2 and TRBJ1-2, reads GAGVSQSPSNKVTEKGKDVELRCDPISGHTALYWYRQSLGQGLEFLIYFQGNSAPDKSGLPSDRFSAERTGGSVSTLTIQRTQQEDSAVYLCASSLRQGYDYGYTFGSGTRLTVV.